This T cell receptor (beta chain) originates from a study of CD8+CD57+ T cells in acquired aplastic anemia. Study-level background: An average of roughly 3 ug of DNA was obtained from sorted CD4+ and CD8+ cells.

It was patients with CD8+CD57+ cell expansion by flow cytometry who were chosen for sequencing. To note about this clonotype: Antigen specificity is unknown.

The study's findings and limits: Between patients and controls, CD8+ Simpson's diversity did not vary significantly.

The CDR3 contains 16 residues. Germline CDR1 and CDR2: LNHDA and SQIVND (reference sequence). Trimming removed 3 bases at V and 4 bases at J, with 19 bases between. TCR beta VDJ and CDR3 profiling used genomic DNA as template. A single record per CDR3 protein comes from TCRdb applying MiXCR to the reads. The table shows some 150,000 distinct CDR3 sequences, with about 64% occurring only once. The V and J genes are TRBV19 and TRBJ2-7, with D perhaps TRBD1 or TRBD2 (5 bases each). Sequencing was done on a sample of sorted CD4+, CD8+, or CD8+CD57+ T cells (not recorded which) from PBMCs. This receptor was taken from a human donor with aplastic anemia. The CDR3 nucleotides read TGTGCCAGTAGTATGAGTACCGGGACCAAGATTTACGAGCAGTACTTC. It encodes CASSMSTGTKIYEQYF.